The T cell receptor (beta chain) described here comes from a study of beta chain features in type 1 diabetes. The sample holds a few counts of this clone. Its target is unknown. The study's findings and limits: Fewer junction insertions and more nucleotide deletions appeared in type 1 diabetes patients.

As every portion of the isolated RNA was reverse transcribed, the sequencing read expressed TCRB transcripts. Sequenced by immunoSEQ multiplex PCR; TCRdb stores in-frame clones only, minus some. The sample consists of about half a million clones, about an eighth of them appearing once. This TCR was recovered from a woman under 30 in good health. The sequenced sample consisted of naive CD4+ T cells from blood.

The CDR3 is CASSQALSGKSSYEQYF. DNA for the CDR3: TGTGCCAGCAGCCAAGCACTTAGCGGGAAAAGCTCCTACGAGCAGTACTTC. This chain joins TRBV4-2 and TRBJ2-7, with TRBD2 matching over 8 bases. With 1 base clipped from V and 0 bases from J, the junction kept 8 bases outside the gene matches. This CDR3 contains 17 residues. Germline V gives CDR1 LGHNA, CDR2 YNFKEQ.